This TCR beta chain was obtained from a study of STAT3 mutations in large granular lymphocyte leukemia. General study results and limits: After therapy, about 35% of the 18 patients switched clonotypes, all new clones STAT3 wild type. Every T-LGLL patient had at least one immunodominant TCRbeta clonotype.

On this clone: The antigen is unknown.

Sequencing used immunoSEQ multiplex PCR; TCRdb keeps in-frame clones, though not all of them. Among 20,000 to 30,000 clones listed, about 95% were seen once. The CDR3 spans 13 residues. Trimming at V came to 7 bases and at J to 2 bases, leaving 6 bases not matched to a gene. CDR1 GTSNPN and CDR2 SVGIG come from the germline V gene (reference sequence). The chain links TRBV30 to TRBJ2-7, with 9 bases fitting TRBD1. The source of this sequence is a man aged 40-55 years with T-cell large granular lymphocyte leukemia. Some clones in this sample may be carry-over from other donors' samples. The specimen was peripheral blood mononuclear cells. Here the CDR3 DNA reads TGTGCCTTGTCGGGACAGGGTACCTACGAGCAGTACTTC. It is translated as CALSGQGTYEQYF.